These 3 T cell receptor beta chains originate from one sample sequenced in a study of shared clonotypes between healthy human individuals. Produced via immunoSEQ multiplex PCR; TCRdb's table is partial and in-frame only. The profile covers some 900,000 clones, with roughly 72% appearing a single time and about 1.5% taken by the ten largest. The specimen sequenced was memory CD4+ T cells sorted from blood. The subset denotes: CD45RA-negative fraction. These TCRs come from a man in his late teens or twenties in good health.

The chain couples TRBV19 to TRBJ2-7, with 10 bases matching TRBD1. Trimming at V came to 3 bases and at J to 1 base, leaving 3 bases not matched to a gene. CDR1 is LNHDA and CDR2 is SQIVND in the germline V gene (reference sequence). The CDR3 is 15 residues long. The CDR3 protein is CASSIRDRGSYEQYF. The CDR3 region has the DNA TGTGCCAGTAGTATCCGGGACAGGGGTTCCTACGAGCAGTACTTC.

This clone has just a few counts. The CDR3, as DNA: TGTGCCTGGAGTGTACGGTCAGGGGCTGGAAACACCATATATTTT. It codes for CAWSVRSGAGNTIYF. The J gene is TRBJ1-3, the V gene TRBV30; possibly TRBD1 for D (6 bases). Trimming removed 0 bases at V and 2 bases at J, with 11 bases between. CDR1 is GTSNPN and CDR2 is SVGIG in the germline V gene (reference sequence). CDR3 length equals 15 residues.

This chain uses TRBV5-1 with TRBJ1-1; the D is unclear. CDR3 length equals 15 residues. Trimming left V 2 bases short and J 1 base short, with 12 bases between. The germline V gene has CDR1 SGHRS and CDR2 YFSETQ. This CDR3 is CASSFRYVGNTEAFF. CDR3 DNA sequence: TGCGCCAGCAGCTTTCGCTATGTAGGGAACACTGAAGCTTTCTTT.